The sequence of this T cell receptor (beta chain) was determined in a study of T cell responses to AZD1222 COVID-19 vaccine. Notes on the study in general: Recipients of two AZD1222 doses showed rising Spike-specific TCR breadth and depth. Every sample of the repertoires postdated the peak T cell response.

TCRdb keeps only in-frame clones here, not all; method: immunoSEQ multiplex PCR. The sample holds 150,000 or so clones, approximately 91% seen once. Researchers grouped second doses given at about 4 or about 12 weeks into one pool. Worth noting for this clone: Its target is not known.

Deletions cut 4 bases from V and 6 bases from J, with 27 bases between. Germline CDR1 and CDR2: MDHEN and SYDVKM. The CDR3 totals 18 residues. The starting material was peripheral blood, obtained 28 days after the second AZD1222 dose. The clonotype was recovered from an adult who received the AZD1222 COVID-19 vaccine. The rearrangement links TRBV28 to TRBJ1-1; TRBD1 is a possible D gene (5 bases). The CDR3 loop reads CASSSTIDSRGGTAEAFF. Written as DNA, the CDR3 is TGTGCCAGCAGTTCCACCATAGACTCTAGGGGAGGTACGGCTGAAGCTTTCTTT.